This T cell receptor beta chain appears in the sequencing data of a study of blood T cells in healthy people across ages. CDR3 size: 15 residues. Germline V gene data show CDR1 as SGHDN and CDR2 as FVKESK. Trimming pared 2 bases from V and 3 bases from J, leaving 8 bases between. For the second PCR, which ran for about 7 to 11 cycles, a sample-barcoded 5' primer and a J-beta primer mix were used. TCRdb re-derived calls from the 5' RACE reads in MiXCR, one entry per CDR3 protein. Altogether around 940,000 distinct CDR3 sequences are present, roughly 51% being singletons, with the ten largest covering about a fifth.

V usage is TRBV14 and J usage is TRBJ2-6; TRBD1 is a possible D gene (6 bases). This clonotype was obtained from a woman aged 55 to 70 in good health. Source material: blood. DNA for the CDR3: TGTGCCAGCAGCCAATGGGGGCGTGGGGCCAACGTCCTGACTTTC. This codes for CASSQWGRGANVLTF. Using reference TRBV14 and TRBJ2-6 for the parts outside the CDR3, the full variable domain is EAGVTQFPSHSVIEKGQTVTLRCDPISGHDNLYWYRRVMGKEIKFLLHFVKESKQDESGMPNNRFLAERTGGTYSTLKVQPAELEDSGVYFCASSQWGRGANVLTFGAGSRLTVL.